The 9 T cell receptor beta chains below were found in one sample sequenced in a study of T cells after yellow fever vaccination. TCRdb used MiXCR to reprocess the 5' RACE reads, holding one entry per CDR3 protein. The sample has 200,000 to 250,000 distinct CDR3 sequences; roughly 3% are singletons. The source material was CD4+ T cells sorted from PBMCs, sampled 10 days after the yellow fever booster vaccination. The receptors derive from a young man who received the YFV17D yellow fever vaccine.

The genes are TRBV30 and TRBJ1-3; 8 nucleotides align to TRBD1. This CDR3 is 15 amino acids long. Germline V lookup: CDR1 GTSNPN, CDR2 SVGIG (reference sequence). V was pared by 1 base and J by 2 bases, with 4 bases of the junction left unmatched. The DNA of the CDR3 is TGTGCCTGGAGTGGGCGACAGGGGACTGGAAACACCATATATTTT. It translates to CAWSGRQGTGNTIYF.

Ten or more counts support this clonotype. V usage is TRBV11-2 and J usage is TRBJ2-5; maybe TRBD1 (5 bases). V was cut by 5 bases and J by 1 base, with 8 bases left in between. This CDR3 has 13 amino acids. Per germline, CDR1 SGHAT and CDR2 FQNNGV. The chain's CDR3 is CASSTTVQETQYF. CDR3 in DNA: TGTGCCAGCAGCACGACAGTCCAAGAGACCCAGTACTTC.

This clonotype has at least ten counts. The V call is TRBV5-1, the J call TRBJ1-2; 7 positions agree with TRBD1. CDR3 length equals 15 residues. Trimming cost V 4 bases and J 4 bases; bases outside gene matches: 10. Per germline, CDR1 SGHRS and CDR2 YFSETQ. In DNA, the CDR3 is TGCGCCAGCAGCAGGGGGGACAGACAACTCTATGGCTACACCTTC. This codes for CASSRGDRQLYGYTF.

The sample holds many counts of this clonotype. V usage is TRBV7-2 and J usage is TRBJ2-1, with D perhaps matching TRBD1 (7 bases). Trimming removed 5 bases at V and 9 bases at J, with 20 bases between. Germline V gene lookup returns CDR1 SGHTA and CDR2 FQGNSA. The CDR3 loop spans 15 amino acids. CDR3 amino acids: CASSPSGLTGVEQFF. For the CDR3, the DNA is TGTGCCAGCAGCCCCAGTGGACTAACAGGGGTTGAGCAGTTCTTC.

This clonotype was seen repeatedly, ten times or more. The chain uses TRBV7-2 and TRBJ1-2; the match to TRBD1 covers 9 bases. V trimming: 2 bases; J trimming: 7 bases; junction bases outside the gene matches: 17. Looked up from germline, CDR1 is SGHTA and CDR2 is FQGNSA. This CDR3 is built from 18 residues. For the CDR3, the DNA is TGTGCCAGCAGCTTAAACTCTCTCTACCGGGACAGGGTGGGTGGCTACACCTTC. Encoded protein: CASSLNSLYRDRVGGYTF.

The table lists this clonotype with a few counts. This chain links TRBV6-5 with TRBJ1-5, with TRBD1 as a possible D gene (5 bases). The CDR3 covers 15 residues. The germline CDR1 and CDR2 sequences are MNHEY and SVGAGI. Trimming removed 7 bases from V and 1 base from J, with 14 bases in between. The CDR3 spells CASKPHGTSNQPQHF. As DNA, the CDR3 is TGTGCCAGCAAACCCCACGGGACCAGCAATCAGCCCCAGCATTTT.

The chain uses TRBV5-1 and TRBJ1-1; perhaps TRBD1 as D (5 bases). Between the trimmed V and J ends, which lost 4 bases and 5 bases, there was a span of 15 bases. Germline CDR1 reads SGHRS; CDR2 reads YFSETQ. This CDR3 has 14 amino acids. For the CDR3, the DNA is TGCGCCAGCAGCCGTCGCGGAGGGGAGACTGAAGCTTTCTTT. Amino acids: CASSRRGGETEAFF.

This clonotype was counted a few times. The rearrangement joins TRBV19 to TRBJ1-1, with D perhaps TRBD1 (6 bases). Trimming shortened V by 6 bases and J by 6 bases, and 14 bases separated the two germline ends. The CDR3 consists of 13 residues. Per germline, CDR1 LNHDA and CDR2 SQIVND (reference sequence). The CDR3 region has the DNA TGTGCCAGTAGCCGGGGGCCGGACTCTGAAGCTTTCTTT. This gives the protein CASSRGPDSEAFF.

This clonotype was seen only a few times. The chain combines TRBV28 with TRBJ2-7; TRBD1 aligns across 9 bases. This CDR3 has 14 amino acids. Trimming cost V 6 bases and J 6 bases; bases outside gene matches: 9. In germline, CDR1 is MDHEN, CDR2 SYDVKM. Here the CDR3 DNA reads TGTGCCAGCAGGAAACGGGACAGGGAGGGCGAGCAGTACGTC. This translates into CASRKRDREGEQYV.